This T cell receptor (beta chain) was recorded in a study of cytomegalovirus exposure and HLA in healthy donors. Study background: Unique TCR beta sequences numbering about 100 million came from about 179 million T cells in an earlier analysis.

V was clipped by 7 bases and J by 4 bases, with 10 bases between them. CDR1 and CDR2 (germline): SQVTM, ANQGSEA. The CDR3 spans 12 residues. Remarks on this clone: The antigen is not known.

PCR employed 60 Vbeta and 13 Jbeta primers. Only in-frame clones appear in the TCRdb table, and some are missing; sequencing was by immunoSEQ multiplex PCR. The data hold about 36,000 clones, with roughly three quarters observed a single time. Findings of the study overall: Donors were assumed by presence/absence analyses to have roughly uniform sequencing depth. Among the most significant clusters, several appeared linked to common viral pathogens in a later analysis. Segments of the TCR beta V type were, in most cases, productive about 87% or about 30% of the time in an earlier analysis.

The TCR was taken from a man aged 25 to 40 in good health and CMV-seronegative. The chain joins TRBV29-1 to TRBJ2-2; D gene uncertain. The sequencing input was PBMCs. CDR3 protein: CSGDKPTGELFF. The CDR3 DNA is TGCAGCGGCGACAAACCCACCGGGGAGCTGTTTTTT.